Listed below are T cell receptor beta chains from one sample, sequenced in a study of PD-L1 blockade in urothelial cancer. Here immunoSEQ multiplex PCR was the method, and the copy in TCRdb shows in-frame clones only, minus some. The data show about 39,000 clones, 80% to 95% seen once. Sequencing was performed on PBMCs, taken around atezolizumab (anti-PD-L1) treatment. All receptors come from a woman aged 60-75 years with urothelial cancer. Both conserved end residues are part of each CDR3. Only some rows state a clone size, as once, few, many or a class for expanded clones.

j_call | clone_size | v_call | cdr3_aa
TRBJ2-7 | . | TRBV10-2 | CASSEETGARLVQYF
TRBJ1-5 | . | TRBV10-1 | CASSLQGNQPQHF
TRBJ1-1 | . | TRBV25-1 | CASSEGTAEAFF
TRBJ2-5 | . | TRBV29-1 | CSVAPSGQETQYF
TRBJ2-5 | . | TRBV11-3 | CASSLDSGGMETQYF
TRBJ2-1 | once | TRBV9 | CASSVAPDSAEQFF
TRBJ1-5 | . | TRBV5-1 | CASSLTGNQPQHF
TRBJ1-1 | . | TRBV28 | CASSRDGMNTEAFF
TRBJ2-5 | . | TRBV7-2 | CASSPSSEWETQYF
TRBJ1-2 | . | TRBV27 | CASRDGQGGYGYTF
TRBJ2-2 | . | TRBV6-1 | CASGGLAGVPGELFF
TRBJ1-5 | . | TRBV7-9 | CASSLNGPQHF
TRBJ2-3 | . | TRBV10-3 | CAISEWTRMGFGTDTQYF